The present entry profiles one T cell receptor (beta chain) with its context. What it binds is unknown. From germline, CDR1 is MGHRA and CDR2 YSYEKL. With 1 base clipped from V and 4 bases from J, the junction kept 0 bases outside the gene matches. The CDR3 length is 14 residues. The data were obtained in a study of cytomegalovirus exposure and HLA in healthy donors. Whole-study results and caveats: An analysis that was carried out later associated 16,000 or so TCR beta sequences with HLA alleles at 0.05 false discovery rate. Most subjects' HLA-A and HLA-B alleles were reportedly predicted from TCR beta sequences.

The PCR employed 60 Vbeta primers together with 13 Jbeta primers. Clones were sequenced by immunoSEQ multiplex PCR, and TCRdb holds only the in-frame ones, with some missing. The sample includes about 190,000 clones, around three quarters of them seen just once. Donors sampled were nominally healthy, though unrecorded immune exposures were likely. Material: PBMCs. V and J are TRBV4-1 and TRBJ1-3; 8 bases fit TRBD1. The clonotype originates from a woman between 18 and 29 years old in good health and CMV-seronegative. CDR3 DNA sequence: TGCGCCAGCAGCCAAGGGACAGGGGGAAACACCATATATTTT. Its translation is CASSQGTGGNTIYF.